The 17 T cell receptor beta chains below come from one sample, sequenced in a study of T cell responses to AZD1222 COVID-19 vaccine. The assay was immunoSEQ multiplex PCR, and TCRdb's table has in-frame clones only and misses some. The data hold roughly 150,000 clones, with more than 90% observed a single time. The sequencing here drew on peripheral blood, taken on day 0 of AZD1222 vaccination. These receptors all stem from an adult in good health.

V is TRBV4-1 and J is TRBJ2-7, with D tentatively TRBD1 (6 bases). V lost 2 bases, J lost 0 bases, and 8 bases lay in between. The length of the CDR3 is 14 residues. Germline V gene sequence: CDR1 MGHRA, CDR2 YSYEKL. DNA of the CDR3: TGCGCCAGCAGCCAAAGGGACAACTCCTACGAGCAGTACTTC. Translated: CASSQRDNSYEQYF.

The chain uses TRBV3-1 (or the pseudogene TRBV3-2) and TRBJ2-7; 8 bases map to TRBD1. This CDR3 has 15 residues. V was pared by 2 bases and J by 0 bases, with 3 bases of the junction left unmatched. CDR1 is LGHDT and CDR2 is YNNKEL in the germline V gene (reference sequence). CDR3 sequence: CASSQTGGTSYEQYF. The DNA of the CDR3 is TGTGCCAGCAGCCAAACAGGGGGTACCTCCTACGAGCAGTACTTC.

This chain joins TRBV30 and TRBJ2-7; D call uncertain. The CDR3 totals 12 residues. Germline V gene sequence: CDR1 GTSNPN, CDR2 SVGIG (reference sequence). V was cut by 7 bases and J by 7 bases, with 17 bases left in between. CDR3 amino acids: CASSLAPLEQYF. The CDR3 region has the DNA TGTGCCTCCTCCCTCGCGCCTTTAGAGCAGTACTTC. The full variable domain, rest sourced from reference TRBV30 and TRBJ2-7, is SQTIHQWPATLVQPVGSPLSLECTVEGTSNPNLYWYRQAAGRGLQLLFYSVGIGQISSEVPQNLSASRPQDRQFILSSKKLLLSDSGFYLCASSLAPLEQYFGPGTRLTVT.

CDR3 DNA sequence: TGTGCTAGTGGGACACAGGGGGCGTATGGCTACACCTTC. Translation gives CASGTQGAYGYTF. This chain joins TRBV12-5 and TRBJ1-2; 9 bases map to TRBD1. The CDR3 contains 13 residues. Germline V CDR1 and CDR2: LGHNT, FRNRAP. Germline trimming cut 6 bases from V and 5 bases from J; bases unmatched to any gene: 4. The entire variable domain, with the rest obtained from reference TRBV12-5 and TRBJ1-2, is as follows: DARVTQTPRHKVTEMGQEVTMRCQPILGHNTVFWYRQTMMQGLELLAYFRNRAPLDDSGMPKDRFSAEMPDATLATLKIQPSEPRDSAVYFCASGTQGAYGYTFGSGTRLTVV.

The V call is TRBV19, the J call TRBJ1-5, with TRBD1 identical over 7 bases. Trimming took 5 bases from V and 4 from J; bases not matched to a gene: 5. From germline, CDR1 is LNHDA and CDR2 SQIVND (reference sequence). The CDR3 sequence is 14 residues long. The CDR3 region is CASSGGTVNQPQHF. In nucleotides, the CDR3 is TGTGCCAGTAGTGGCGGGACAGTAAATCAGCCCCAGCATTTT.

This clone has a single count. The rearrangement uses TRBV5-1 and TRBJ2-7; D call uncertain. The V end was cut by 2 bases, the J end by 0 bases, with 9 bases between. The CDR3 contains 14 residues. Germline V gene data show CDR1 as SGHRS and CDR2 as YFSETQ. CDR3 DNA sequence: TGCGCCAGCAGCTTTGGGGTCGGCTCCTACGAGCAGTACTTC. It specifies CASSFGVGSYEQYF.

V gene TRBV15 combines with J gene TRBJ2-7; D may be TRBD1 (5 bases). The CDR3 runs to 14 residues. The germline CDR1 and CDR2 sequences are LNHNV and YYDKDF (reference sequence). V was pared by 8 bases and J by 3 bases, with 17 bases between. The CDR3 spells CATSEAAGNYEQYF. CDR3 nucleotide sequence: TGTGCCACCTCAGAGGCGGCAGGGAACTACGAGCAGTACTTC. Filled out from reference TRBV15 and TRBJ2-7, the complete variable domain reads DAMVIQNPRYQVTQFGKPVTLSCSQTLNHNVMYWYQQKSSQAPKLLFHYYDKDFNNEADTPDNFQSRRPNTSFCFLDIRSPGLGDTAMYLCATSEAAGNYEQYFGPGTRLTVT.

This rearrangement joins TRBV7-9 to TRBJ2-1; 7 bases match TRBD2. The germline gives CDR1 SEHNR, CDR2 FQNEAQ (reference sequence). The trim removed 7 bases at V and 5 bases at J, leaving 14 bases unmatched. The CDR3 consists of 16 residues. In DNA form, the CDR3 reads TGTGCCAGCACCCCAGGGAGGGGCGATGTTAACAATGAGCAGTTCTTC. Its protein is CASTPGRGDVNNEQFF.

This clone was counted once. This chain connects TRBV25-1 to TRBJ1-1; D is ambiguous. Germline V gene data show CDR1 as MGHDK and CDR2 as SYGVNS. V was shortened by 3 bases and J by 2 bases, with 13 bases between the two germline ends. This CDR3 is 15 amino acids long. CDR3 nucleotides: TGTGCCAGCAGTGAGGGTGAGGGCGGAAACACTGAAGCTTTCTTT. It translates to CASSEGEGGNTEAFF.

The chain joins TRBV5-6 to TRBJ2-3, with 8 bases identical to TRBD2. Germline loops: CDR1 SGHDT, CDR2 YYEEEE. The CDR3 contains 15 residues. Losses at the gene ends were 6 bases for V and 3 bases for J; bases not matched to a gene: 9. For the CDR3, the DNA is TGTGCCAGCAACCGGTGGGGACTAGTAACAGATACGCAGTATTTT. Protein product: CASNRWGLVTDTQYF.

The count of this clone is one. The chain combines TRBV5-8 with TRBJ2-3; TRBD2 agrees at 14 bases. CDR1 is SGHTS, CDR2 YDEGEE, per germline. V gave up 0 bases and J gave up 1 base; unmatched junction bases: 1. The CDR3 covers 17 residues. The CDR3 sequence: CASSLEGLAGGTDTQYF. Here the CDR3 DNA reads TGTGCCAGCAGCTTGGAGGGACTAGCGGGGGGCACAGATACGCAGTATTTT.

The gene calls are TRBV2 and TRBJ1-3; no firm D call. The V gene lost 4 bases and the J gene lost 0 bases, with 10 bases spanning the gap. The CDR3 loop spans 15 amino acids. Germline V CDR1 and CDR2: SNHLY, FYNNEI. CDR3 sequence: CASSVGSTSGNTIYF. In DNA form, the CDR3 reads TGTGCCAGCAGTGTCGGGTCCACCTCTGGAAACACCATATATTTT.

The V call is TRBV19, the J call TRBJ1-3, with unresolved D. The CDR3 runs to 13 residues. Germline V gives CDR1 LNHDA, CDR2 SQIVND (reference sequence). V shed 3 bases and J shed 7 bases, with 10 bases lying between them. This CDR3 reads CASSISLGNTIYF. Written as DNA, the CDR3 is TGTGCCAGTAGTATTTCCTTGGGGAACACCATATATTTT.

CDR3: CATSRTAYSNQPQHF. Here the CDR3 DNA reads TGTGCCACCTCACGGACAGCTTATAGCAATCAGCCCCAGCATTTT. V is TRBV19 and J is TRBJ1-5; D is possibly TRBD1 (6 bases). Looked up from germline, CDR1 is LNHDA and CDR2 is SQIVND (reference sequence). This CDR3 comprises 15 residues. With 10 bases removed from V and 0 bases from J, the gap between germline ends came to 16 bases.

The chain couples TRBV5-4 to TRBJ2-3; D gene ambiguous. Germline V gene lookup returns CDR1 SGHNT and CDR2 YYREEE (reference sequence). The CDR3 has 16 amino acids. Trimming took off 0 bases at V and 3 bases at J, with 14 bases between the two ends. The CDR3 DNA is TGTGCCAGCAGCTTGGGGTCCTCTACCGGTACAGATACGCAGTATTTT. Encoded protein: CASSLGSSTGTDTQYF. The full variable domain, with the rest looked up from reference TRBV5-4 and TRBJ2-3, is ETGVTQSPTHLIKTRGQQVTLRCSSQSGHNTVSWYQQALGQGPQFIFQYYREEENGRGNFPPRFSGLQFPNYSSELNVNALELDDSALYLCASSLGSSTGTDTQYFGPGTRLTVL.

The CDR3 nucleotides read TGCAGCGCCCTAGGGCAGGGTCTAACTAATGAAAAACTGTTTTTT. Its translation: CSALGQGLTNEKLFF. The chain joins TRBV29-1 to TRBJ1-4; TRBD1 is a possible D gene (5 bases). The CDR3 has 15 residues. Per germline, CDR1 SQVTM and CDR2 ANQGSEA. Trimming cost V 7 bases and J 1 base, with 16 bases left between them.

The CDR3 nucleotides read TGTGCCAGCAGCCCCCGGGACACTCAAGAGACCCAGTACTTC. Encoded protein: CASSPRDTQETQYF. V usage is TRBV11-3 and J usage is TRBJ2-5, with D maybe TRBD1 (6 bases). This CDR3 contains 14 residues. The V end was cut by 5 bases, the J end by 2 bases, with 12 bases between. Germline CDR1 and CDR2: SGHNT and YENEEA. The variable domain in full, completed from reference TRBV11-3 and TRBJ2-5, reads EAGVVQSPRYKIIEKKQPVAFWCNPISGHNTLYWYLQNLGQGPELLIRYENEEAVDDSQLPKDRFSAERLKGVDSTLKIQPAELGDSAVYLCASSPRDTQETQYFGPGTRLLVL.